The clone carrying this TCR beta chain was found a few times. With ten immunoSEQ deep assay plates, unsorted PBMC DNA underwent sequencing. Here immunoSEQ multiplex PCR was the method, and the copy in TCRdb shows in-frame clones only, minus some. The sample gives roughly 500,000 clones, about 72% of which show up once; 12% is in the top ten. The CDR3 consists of 14 residues. Between the trimmed V and J ends, which lost 5 bases and 1 base, there was a span of 11 bases. The germline V gene has CDR1 SGHTA and CDR2 FQGTGA. The unsorted samples had tens of millions of PBMCs used for genomic DNA. These data originate in a study of shared clonotypes between healthy human individuals.

J is TRBJ1-1 and V is TRBV7-3, with a tentative D call TRBD1 (5 bases). The sequence came from a woman in her thirties or forties in good health. Some clones in this sample may be carry-over from other donors' samples. The sequencing input was PBMCs. This CDR3 is CASSKGRTNTEAFF. The DNA for the CDR3 is TGTGCCAGCAGCAAGGGACGAACGAACACTGAAGCTTTCTTT.